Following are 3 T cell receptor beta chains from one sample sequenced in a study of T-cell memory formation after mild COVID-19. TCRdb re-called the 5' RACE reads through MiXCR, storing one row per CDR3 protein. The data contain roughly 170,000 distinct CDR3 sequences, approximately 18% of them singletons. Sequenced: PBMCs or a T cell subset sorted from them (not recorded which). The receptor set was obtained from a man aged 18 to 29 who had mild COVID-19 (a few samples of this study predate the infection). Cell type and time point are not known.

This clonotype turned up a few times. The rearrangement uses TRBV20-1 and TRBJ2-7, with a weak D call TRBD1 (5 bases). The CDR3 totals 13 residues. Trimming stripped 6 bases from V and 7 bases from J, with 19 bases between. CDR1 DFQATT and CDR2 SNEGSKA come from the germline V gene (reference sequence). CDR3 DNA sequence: TGCAGTGCCACGTTGGGCAGGGATGTTGAGCAGTACTTC. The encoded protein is CSATLGRDVEQYF.

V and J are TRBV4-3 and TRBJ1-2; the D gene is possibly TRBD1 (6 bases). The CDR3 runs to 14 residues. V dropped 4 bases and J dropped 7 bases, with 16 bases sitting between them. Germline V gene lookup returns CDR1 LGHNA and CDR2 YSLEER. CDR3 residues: CASSPRTDLPGYTF. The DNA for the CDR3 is TGCGCCAGCAGCCCGCGGACAGATTTACCTGGCTACACCTTC.

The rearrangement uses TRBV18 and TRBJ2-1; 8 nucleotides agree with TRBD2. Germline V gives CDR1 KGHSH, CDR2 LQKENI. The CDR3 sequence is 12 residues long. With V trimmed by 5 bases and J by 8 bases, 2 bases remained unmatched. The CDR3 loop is CASSSGGDEQFF. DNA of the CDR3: TGTGCCAGCTCATCGGGAGGGGATGAGCAGTTCTTC.